The present T cell receptor (beta chain) was sequenced within a study of immune heterogeneity within non-small cell lung tumors. This clonotype occurred a few times. Its antigen remains unknown. As template, the study used bulk tumor genomic DNA at 550 to 700 ng per sample. Several biopsies per primary tumor, spaced far apart, were taken during surgery. The study cohort was described as untreated, and its members had newly diagnosed non-small cell lung cancer. They went on to have curative surgery. V gave up 4 bases and J gave up 1 base, with 9 bases separating them. The CDR3 is 15 amino acids. Germline loops: CDR1 SGHRS, CDR2 YFSETQ. Multiplex PCR was performed with 32 V and 13 J primers, and it amplified TCR beta CDR3. One entry per CDR3 protein results from TCRdb running MiXCR on the multiplex PCR reads. Of over 2,500 distinct CDR3 sequences in the sample, about 45% were seen once. Study-level findings and limits: Site-unique high-frequency clones occurred alongside identical dominant CDR3 beta clonotypes that recurred across tumor sites within a patient.

The sequenced sample consisted of lung tumor tissue. The sequence was collected from a woman aged 55-69 years with non-small cell lung cancer. This sequence joins TRBV5-1 and TRBJ2-6; TRBD1 is a possible D gene (5 bases). The CDR3 loop reads CASSPAGSGANVLTF. The CDR3 nucleotides read TGCGCCAGCAGCCCAGCAGGGTCTGGGGCCAACGTCCTGACTTTC.